The present T cell receptor beta chain was sequenced within a study of T cell responses to AZD1222 COVID-19 vaccine. The study, taken as a whole, reports: Among spike-specific TCRs, nearly half reportedly target unmutated variant regions. An increase in Spike-specific TCR breadth and depth was observed after two AZD1222 doses. The donor cohort was predominantly white British with a female majority, and clonal diversity may have been underestimated.

As for this clone: Its specificity is unknown.

Generated by immunoSEQ multiplex PCR, the TCRdb table keeps only in-frame clones and is missing some. The data hold tens of thousands of clones, with around nine tenths observed a single time. This sample comprised peripheral blood, obtained on day 0 of MenACWY control vaccination. The TCR sequence derives from an adult in good health.

CDR3 nucleotide sequence: TGTGCCACCAGTGACGGGGGGCAAGAGACCCAGTACTTC. Translating it yields CATSDGGQETQYF. V gene TRBV24-1 combines with J gene TRBJ2-5; 7 bases match TRBD2. Unmatched junction bases numbered 0, after V lost 4 bases and J lost 2 bases. Looked up from germline, CDR1 is KGHDR and CDR2 is SFDVKD. The CDR3 contains 13 residues.